The subject of this entry is one T cell receptor beta chain. The antigen is not known. The data were obtained in a study of a mutant IDH1 vaccine in newly diagnosed glioma. Study background: Males made up approximately 62% and females about 40% of treated patients, whose mean age was around 40 years. Whole-study results and caveats: There were vaccine-induced immune responses in roughly 95% of the patients.

This table comes from immunoSEQ multiplex PCR, and its TCRdb copy is limited to in-frame clones, with some not included. The sample lists around 29,000 clones; roughly 80% were seen once. The sample's time point: week 23, last vaccination. Doses consisted of 300 ug of mutant IDH1 20-mer peptide each, paired with topical imiquimod. Donors had new WHO grade 3 or 4 IDH1-mutant, ATRX-lost astrocytomas. This CDR3 contains 17 residues. V dropped 4 bases and J dropped 5; count of bases not matched to a gene: 14. Germline assignment: CDR1 LNHDA and CDR2 SQIVND (reference sequence). This receptor was taken from a woman between 18 and 30 years old with glioma. The source material was PBMCs, sampled from a glioma patient whose treatment included an IDH1 peptide vaccine. The V call is TRBV19, the J call TRBJ2-5; 9 bases agree with TRBD1. CDR3 in DNA: TGTGCCAGTAGTACTTCCGGGACAGGGCCCCTTAGGGAGACCCAGTACTTC. Its protein is CASSTSGTGPLRETQYF.